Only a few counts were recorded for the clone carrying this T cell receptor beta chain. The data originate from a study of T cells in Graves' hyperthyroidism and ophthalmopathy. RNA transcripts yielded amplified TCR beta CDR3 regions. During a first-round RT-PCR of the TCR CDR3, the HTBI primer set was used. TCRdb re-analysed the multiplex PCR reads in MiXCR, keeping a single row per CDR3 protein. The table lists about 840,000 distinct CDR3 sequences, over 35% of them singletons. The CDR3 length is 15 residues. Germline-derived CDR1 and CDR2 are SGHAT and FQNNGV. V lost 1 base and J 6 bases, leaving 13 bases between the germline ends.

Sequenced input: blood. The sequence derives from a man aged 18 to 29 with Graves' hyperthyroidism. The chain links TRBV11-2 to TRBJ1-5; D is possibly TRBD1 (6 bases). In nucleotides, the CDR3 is TGTGCCAGCAGCTTAGGAGGGCAGGGGCCTCAGCCCCAGCATTTT. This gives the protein CASSLGGQGPQPQHF.